These T cell receptor beta chains were read from a single sample in a study of vaccination and CD4 T cells after COVID-19. TCRdb recomputed calls from the PCR reads with MiXCR, one row per CDR3 protein. The table shows tens of thousands of distinct CDR3 sequences, with 40% to 45% occurring only once. For these receptors, no antigen is known. The material was CD4+ T cells from blood, cultured in vitro, obtained about 7 months after SARS-CoV-2 vaccination. These receptors originate from a human donor who had recovered from COVID-19. Each CDR3 is given with its conserved first and last residue. D genes are given only for firm matches. Size tells how often a clone was seen (once, few, many) or the class of an expanded clone, and some rows leave it out.

>.|TRBD1|TRBV24-1|TRBJ1-1
CATSEVRGVRNTEAFF
TGTGCCACCAGTGAAGTCAGGGGGGTGAGGAACACTGAAGCTTTCTTT
>few|.|TRBV7-6|TRBJ2-1
CASSLTSQGHEQFF
TGTGCCAGCAGCTTAACTTCGCAGGGTCATGAGCAGTTCTTC
>.|TRBD2|TRBV20-1|TRBJ2-7
CSARGGPGLAYEQYF
TGCAGTGCCCGGGGGGGTCCGGGACTAGCTTACGAGCAGTACTTC
>.|TRBD1|TRBV20-1|TRBJ2-5
CSAPETGTETQYF
TGCAGTGCTCCCGAGACAGGGACGGAGACCCAGTACTTC
>.|.|TRBV19|TRBJ2-7
CASSRRGVYEQYF
TGTGCCAGTAGTCGGAGGGGAGTCTACGAGCAGTACTTC
>.|.|TRBV7-9|TRBJ2-5
CASSLESGTQYF
TGTGCCAGCAGCTTGGAGTCGGGGACCCAGTACTTC
>few|.|TRBV7-2|TRBJ1-2
CASSLTTNYGYTF
TGTGCCAGCAGCCTCACCACTAACTATGGCTACACCTTC
>few|.|TRBV20-1|TRBJ1-5
CSALTGNGGNQPQHF
TGCAGTGCTCTAACAGGGAACGGAGGCAATCAGCCCCAGCATTTT
>.|.|TRBV20-1|TRBJ2-2
CSAGRDTGELFF
TGCAGTGCCGGACGGGACACCGGGGAGCTGTTTTTT
>.|.|TRBV7-8|TRBJ2-7
CASSLVWREGLGFEQYF
TGTGCCAGCAGCTTAGTTTGGCGGGAAGGGCTGGGTTTCGAGCAGTACTTC
>.|.|TRBV4-1|TRBJ2-7
CASSLRGGPPYEQYF
TGCGCCAGCAGCCTCAGGGGCGGACCCCCCTACGAGCAGTACTTC
>few|.|TRBV24-1|TRBJ2-5
CATSAGTGYQETQYF
TGTGCCACCAGTGCCGGGACGGGTTATCAAGAGACCCAGTACTTC
>.|TRBD2|TRBV6-1|TRBJ2-1
CASSREGDEQFF
TGTGCCAGCAGTAGGGAGGGCGATGAGCAGTTCTTC
>few|TRBD1|TRBV6-2/TRBV6-3|TRBJ1-1
CASRDRGENTEAFF
TGTGCCAGCAGGGACAGGGGGGAAAACACTGAAGCTTTCTTT
>.|.|TRBV19|TRBJ1-1
CASSIVRGNTEAFF
TGTGCCAGTAGTATAGTTAGGGGAAACACTGAAGCTTTCTTT
>.|.|TRBV28|TRBJ1-2
CASSLGLGSYGYTF
TGTGCCAGCAGTTTGGGGTTAGGTAGCTATGGCTACACCTTC
>.|.|TRBV6-5|TRBJ2-1
CASSFPLAPEQFF
TGTGCCAGCAGTTTCCCACTAGCCCCTGAGCAGTTCTTC
>.|.|TRBV20-1|TRBJ2-5
CSAEHIQETQYF
TGCAGTGCTGAACACATCCAAGAGACCCAGTACTTC
>.|.|TRBV6-1|TRBJ2-7
CASSPQGHEQYF
TGTGCCAGCAGTCCACAGGGTCACGAGCAGTACTTC
>once|.|TRBV25-1|TRBJ2-6
CASSGVRGSGANVLTF
TGTGCCAGCAGTGGCGTCCGGGGCTCTGGGGCCAACGTCCTGACTTTC
>.|.|TRBV6-1|TRBJ2-7
CASTSPGAYEQYF
TGTGCCAGCACCTCGCCAGGCGCCTACGAGCAGTACTTC
>.|.|TRBV20-1|TRBJ1-2
CSARDYGYTF
TGCAGTGCTAGGGACTATGGCTACACCTTC
>.|TRBD1|TRBV20-1|TRBJ2-7
CSAREPGQIYEQYF
TGCAGTGCTAGGGAACCGGGACAGATCTACGAGCAGTACTTC
>.|.|TRBV5-1|TRBJ2-3
CASSLASGTDTQYF
TGCGCCAGCAGCTTGGCCAGCGGTACAGATACGCAGTATTTT
>few|TRBD1|TRBV7-9|TRBJ2-7
CASSPLGQGSYEQYF
TGTGCCAGCAGCCCTCTCGGACAGGGTTCCTACGAGCAGTACTTC
>.|.|TRBV21-1|TRBJ1-6
CASSKVPGARASPLHF
TGTGCCAGCAGCAAAGTCCCGGGGGCGCGAGCTTCACCCCTCCACTTT
>.|TRBD1|TRBV6-1|TRBJ2-7
CASRQGVWLGYEQYF
TGTGCCAGCAGACAGGGGGTTTGGCTTGGGTACGAGCAGTACTTC
>few|TRBD2|TRBV7-3|TRBJ2-3
CASSLGGRNGDTQYF
TGTGCCAGCAGCTTAGGCGGGAGAAATGGAGATACGCAGTATTTT
>.|.|TRBV7-2|TRBJ2-1
CASSRPGNEQFF
TGTGCCAGCAGCCGACCGGGCAATGAGCAGTTCTTC
>.|.|TRBV20-1|TRBJ2-7
CSARLISGISYEQYF
TGCAGTGCTAGACTAATTAGCGGTATCTCCTACGAGCAGTACTTC
>.|.|TRBV27|TRBJ1-1
CASSLMSDMNTEAFF
TGTGCCAGCAGTTTAATGTCGGACATGAACACTGAAGCTTTCTTT
>.|.|TRBV28|TRBJ1-2
CASLRGLQGYTF
TGTGCCAGCCTGAGGGGTCTACAGGGCTACACCTTC
>few|TRBD2|TRBV6-1|TRBJ2-2
CASSRLAGGKELFF
TGTGCCAGCAGCCGACTAGCGGGAGGAAAGGAGCTGTTTTTT
>.|.|TRBV10-3|TRBJ1-1
CAISGTGKRNTEAFF
TGTGCCATCAGTGGAACAGGGAAGCGTAACACTGAAGCTTTCTTT
>.|.|TRBV4-3|TRBJ2-7
CTSSLDVRGPYEQYF
TGCACCAGCAGCCTCGACGTACGGGGACCCTACGAGCAGTACTTC
>few|TRBD2|TRBV11-3|TRBJ2-7
CASSSYSAGGHEQYF
TGTGCCAGCAGCTCCTATTCAGCGGGAGGGCACGAGCAGTACTTC
>.|.|TRBV7-2|TRBJ2-5
CASSPGTAKVRIQETQYF
TGTGCCAGCAGCCCCGGGACCGCGAAGGTCCGAATCCAAGAGACCCAGTACTTC
>.|.|TRBV6-2/TRBV6-3|TRBJ2-7
CVSRQSGGYEQYF
TGTGTCAGTCGTCAGAGTGGGGGCTACGAGCAGTACTTC
>.|TRBD1|TRBV20-1|TRBJ1-1
CSATSDGTGGPRAFF
TGCAGTGCCACCAGCGATGGGACAGGGGGCCCGCGGGCTTTCTTT
>.|TRBD1|TRBV25-1|TRBJ2-7
CASSEAGTGGRSSYEQYF
TGTGCCAGCAGTGAAGCCGGGACAGGGGGCAGGAGTTCCTACGAGCAGTACTTC
>.|.|TRBV4-2|TRBJ2-3
CASSQRGTDTQYF
TGTGCCAGCAGCCAGAGGGGAACAGATACGCAGTATTTT
>.|TRBD2|TRBV6-2/TRBV6-3|TRBJ2-1
CASFYREGGNEQFF
TGTGCCAGCTTCTACCGGGAGGGCGGGAATGAGCAGTTCTTC
>.|.|TRBV20-1|TRBJ2-5
CSATQGVGETQYF
TGCAGTGCTACCCAGGGTGTTGGGGAGACCCAGTACTTC
>once|.|TRBV20-1|TRBJ2-1
CSARGATDQRPNEQFF
TGCAGTGCTAGAGGTGCGACAGACCAACGACCCAATGAGCAGTTCTTC
>.|.|TRBV7-6|TRBJ2-2
CASSPTAVGTGELFF
TGTGCCAGCAGCCCCACCGCTGTAGGTACCGGGGAGCTGTTTTTT
>.|TRBD2|TRBV27|TRBJ2-7
CASSFGGSHGEQYF
TGTGCCAGCAGTTTCGGCGGGAGCCATGGCGAGCAGTACTTC
>.|.|TRBV27|TRBJ2-3
CAVRVRTDTQYF
TGTGCCGTCAGAGTCCGCACAGATACGCAGTATTTT
>.|.|TRBV7-9|TRBJ1-5
CASSLTGIEPQHF
TGTGCCAGCAGCTTGACTGGGATCGAGCCCCAGCATTTT
>.|TRBD1|TRBV6-2/TRBV6-3|TRBJ2-7
CASSYRGQNEQYF
TGTGCCAGCAGTTACAGGGGGCAAAACGAGCAGTACTTC